The T cell receptor beta chain described here comes from a study of CD8+ T cells in alopecia areata. Overall study context: Dosing spanned 6 to 18 months on tofacitinib, then 6 months off drug. Overall study results and limits: Tissue-resident alphabeta T cells belonging to normal skin likewise get sequenced within scalp specimens.

Extracted RNA was reverse transcribed into cDNA, the sequencing template. Some clones are missing from TCRdb's copy, which holds only in-frame ones; the method was immunoSEQ multiplex PCR. Of 150,000 to 200,000 clones listed, around 49% were seen once; the top ten hold 10%. Treatment meaning: oral pan-JAK inhibitor, 5-10 mg twice daily. About this clone itself: Its antigen is unknown.

The CDR3 runs to 13 residues. Trimming removed 10 bases from V and 2 bases from J, with 15 bases in between. From germline, CDR1 is ENHRY and CDR2 SYGVKD. This receptor was identified in a human donor with alopecia areata. The material was CD8+ T cells sorted from blood, obtained between weeks 51 and 54, from a patient treated with tofacitinib. The chain combines TRBV10-3 with TRBJ2-7; unclear D gene. The CDR3 spells CATREHSPYEQYF. The CDR3 nucleotides read TGTGCCACAAGAGAACACAGCCCCTACGAGCAGTACTTC.